The 22 T cell receptor beta chains below all came from one sample that was sequenced in a study of T-cell reconstitution after alpha-beta-depleted transplantation in children. Unique molecular identifiers were used to barcode this TCRbeta library. TCRdb reanalysed the PCR reads using MiXCR and keeps one entry per CDR3 protein. The top ten hold 2% to 2.5% of the sample, which has approximately 520,000 distinct CDR3 sequences, approximately 30% seen once. The starting material was PBMCs from the stem cell graft donor, obtained from the stem cell graft. All receptors come from a human donor who donated a stem cell graft to a child with aplastic anemia.

The gene calls are TRBV6-5 and TRBJ2-2, with TRBD2 matching 11 bases. Trimming removed 0 bases from V and 9 bases from J; junction bases left unmatched: 9. This CDR3 comprises 17 residues. Germline V CDR1 and CDR2: MNHEY, SVGAGI. CDR3 bases: TGTGCCAGCAGTTACTCGGGACTAGCGGAGAGACCGCGGGAGCTGTTTTTT. Its translation: CASSYSGLAERPRELFF.

In its sample, this clonotype was seen a few times. CDR3 sequence (DNA): TGTGCCGCGGCGGAGGGTATCGGGTCACCCCTCCACTTT. Protein: CAAAEGIGSPLHF. The V and J genes are TRBV12-3 or TRBV12-4 and TRBJ1-6; D unclear. This CDR3 has 13 residues. The V gene lost 11 bases and the J gene lost 10 bases, with 18 bases spanning the gap.

The chain is built from TRBV7-9 and TRBJ1-1, with a tentative D call TRBD1 (5 bases). The germline CDR1 and CDR2 sequences are SEHNR and FQNEAQ (reference sequence). V lost 0 bases to trimming and J lost 6 bases, with 11 bases between them. The length of the CDR3 is 14 residues. The CDR3 sequence: CASSLAALGAEAFF. In DNA, the CDR3 is TGTGCCAGCAGCTTAGCGGCCCTGGGGGCTGAAGCTTTCTTT.

V and J are TRBV12-3 or TRBV12-4 and TRBJ1-5; D remains unclear. The CDR3 loop spans 15 amino acids. Trimming removed 1 base at V and 2 bases at J, with 9 bases between. The CDR3 here is CASSLEGRRNQPQHF. The CDR3 DNA reads TGTGCCAGCAGTTTAGAGGGCAGGCGCAATCAGCCCCAGCATTTT.

This clonotype was counted only a few times. This rearrangement joins TRBV20-1 to TRBJ2-5; 9 bases fit TRBD2. After removal of 3 bases from V and 7 bases from J, the junction contained 6 bases not matched to a gene. The CDR3 is 13 residues long. Germline loops: CDR1 DFQATT, CDR2 SNEGSKA (reference sequence). This CDR3 is CSASAGGSGTQYF. The CDR3 coding sequence is TGCAGTGCTAGTGCGGGAGGGTCGGGGACCCAGTACTTC.

This clonotype showed up just a few times. A read error may account for a junction end that differs from germline. V is TRBV7-9 and J is TRBJ2-1; D is unclear. This CDR3 comprises 13 residues. Germline CDR1 and CDR2: SEHNR and FQNEAQ (reference sequence). In DNA, the CDR3 is TGTGCCAGCAGTTTAGGGTCCCCCAATGAGCAGTTCTTC. Protein sequence: CASSLGSPNEQFF.

The chain combines TRBV6-2 or TRBV6-3 with TRBJ2-6, with 8 positions matching TRBD2. Germline V gene sequence: CDR1 MNHEY, CDR2 SVGEGT. CDR3 length: 22 residues. V gave up 2 bases and J gave up 0 bases; unmatched junction bases: 18. Here the CDR3 reads CASSYRPHDYTSGVSGANVLTF. Here the CDR3 DNA reads TGTGCCAGCAGTTACCGACCCCATGATTATACTAGCGGAGTCTCTGGGGCCAACGTCCTGACTTTC.

This clonotype has a handful of counts. The rearrangement uses TRBV29-1 and TRBJ1-2; D remains ambiguous. CDR3 length: 13 residues. With 6 bases removed from V and 8 bases from J, the gap between germline ends came to 19 bases. CDR1 and CDR2 (germline): SQVTM, ANQGSEA. The CDR3 bases are TGCAGCGTCACCCCTTCCGGGGTAAAAGGCTACACCTTC. Its protein product is CSVTPSGVKGYTF. Complete variable domain (other parts from reference TRBV29-1 and TRBJ1-2): SAVISQKPSRDICQRGTSLTIQCQVDSQVTMMFWYRQQPGQSLTLIATANQGSEATYESGFVIDKFPISRPNLTFSTLTVSNMSPEDSSIYLCSVTPSGVKGYTFGSGTRLTVV.

The gene calls are TRBV28 and TRBJ2-3; 8 nucleotides line up with TRBD2. With 9 bases clipped from V and 2 bases from J, the junction kept 16 bases outside the gene matches. Per the germline V gene, CDR1 is MDHEN and CDR2 is SYDVKM. The CDR3 contains 17 residues. CDR3 sequence (DNA): TGTGCCAGTCACGGGGGGGAGGGCCATTTATACACAGATACGCAGTATTTT. It yields the protein CASHGGEGHLYTDTQYF.

This clonotype has a handful of counts. This chain uses TRBV5-1 with TRBJ1-4, with D perhaps matching TRBD1 (5 bases). Trimming took off 5 bases at V and 4 bases at J, with 15 bases between the two ends. Germline assignment: CDR1 SGHRS and CDR2 YFSETQ. This CDR3 has 15 residues. The CDR3 bases are TGCGCCAGCAGACCCCCGGGACTGGATAATGAAAAACTGTTTTTT. Protein product: CASRPPGLDNEKLFF.

The J gene is TRBJ2-7, the V gene TRBV19; 8 bases agree with TRBD2. With 3 bases clipped from V and 3 bases from J, the junction kept 10 bases outside the gene matches. CDR1 and CDR2 from the germline V gene are LNHDA and SQIVND (reference sequence). This CDR3 spans 16 amino acids. The CDR3 protein is CASSMDTGGSDYEQYF. The CDR3 DNA is TGTGCCAGTAGTATGGATACGGGAGGGTCGGACTACGAGCAGTACTTC.

This chain uses TRBV19 with TRBJ2-3; 7 bases match TRBD1. The CDR3 is 15 residues long. CDR1 and CDR2 (germline): LNHDA, SQIVND (reference sequence). Germline trimming cut 1 base from V and 2 bases from J; bases unmatched to any gene: 3. CDR3 residues: CASSIGQGFTDTQYF. CDR3 DNA: TGTGCCAGTAGTATAGGACAGGGATTCACAGATACGCAGTATTTT.

The chain joins TRBV7-9 to TRBJ1-5; 8 bases map to TRBD1. Germline lookup yields CDR1 SEHNR and CDR2 FQNEAQ (reference sequence). This CDR3 has 15 amino acids. J gave up 5 bases and V 5 bases, and 8 bases lay outside the gene matches. Written as DNA, the CDR3 is TGTGCCAGCAGCCAGGGGGCAGGGCACCATCAGCCCCAGCATTTT. Protein sequence: CASSQGAGHHQPQHF.

This clonotype was seen only a few times. The J gene is TRBJ2-7, the V gene TRBV27; D perhaps matches TRBD1 (5 bases). Trimming left V 3 bases short and J 3 bases short, with 9 bases between. The V gene's germline CDR1 is MNHEY and CDR2 SMNVEV (reference sequence). The CDR3 covers 13 residues. The CDR3, as DNA: TGTGCCAGCAGTTTGGGGCAGGACTACGAGCAGTACTTC. It translates to CASSLGQDYEQYF.

This clonotype was detected only a few times. The chain has TRBV15 and TRBJ1-2; no clear D. Trimming pared 0 bases from V and 3 bases from J, leaving 2 bases between. The CDR3 spans 12 residues. Germline CDR1 and CDR2: LNHNV and YYDKDF (reference sequence). The chain's CDR3 is CATSREDYGYTF. CDR3 DNA sequence: TGTGCCACCAGCAGAGAGGACTATGGCTACACCTTC.

This sequence joins TRBV10-3 and TRBJ2-1; D is unclear. Germline CDR1 is ENHRY and CDR2 is SYGVKD. This CDR3 contains 13 residues. The V end lost 6 bases, the J end lost 5 bases, and 11 bases lay between the germline ends. The CDR3 DNA is TGTGCCATCAGGGACGACTGGGACAATGAGCAGTTCTTC. Encoded protein: CAIRDDWDNEQFF.

The table lists this clonotype with a count of one. The rearrangement uses TRBV5-1 and TRBJ2-2; 8 bases map to TRBD1. The junction had 3 bases not matched to a gene; V was cut back by 2 bases and J by 0 bases. The germline V gene has CDR1 SGHRS and CDR2 YFSETQ. The CDR3 has 16 amino acids. The DNA of the CDR3 is TGCGCCAGCAGCTTCGAGGGACAGGCGAACACCGGGGAGCTGTTTTTT. This translates into CASSFEGQANTGELFF. The whole variable domain, filled in from reference TRBV5-1 and TRBJ2-2, reads KAGVTQTPRYLIKTRGQQVTLSCSPISGHRSVSWYQQTPGQGLQFLFEYFSETQRNKGNFPGRFSGRQFSNSRSEMNVSTLELGDSALYLCASSFEGQANTGELFFGEGSRLTVL.

This clonotype was detected only a few times. In DNA, the CDR3 is TGCAGTGCACCAACAGACCAAGAGACCCAGTACTTC. Translated: CSAPTDQETQYF. The chain is built from TRBV20-1 and TRBJ2-5; D unresolved. From germline, CDR1 is DFQATT and CDR2 SNEGSKA (reference sequence). The V end lost 6 bases, the J end lost 0 bases, and 8 bases lay between the germline ends. This CDR3 contains 12 residues.

The chain is built from TRBV29-1 and TRBJ2-1; TRBD2 aligns across 9 bases. The CDR3 spans 13 residues. The germline V gene has CDR1 SQVTM and CDR2 ANQGSEA. V gave up 4 bases and J gave up 3 bases; unmatched junction bases: 1. As DNA, the CDR3 is TGCAGCGTTGGGCGGGAGGGCTACAATGAGCAGTTCTTC. This translates into CSVGREGYNEQFF.

This clonotype was recorded a few times. The chain uses TRBV25-1 and TRBJ2-7, with D maybe TRBD2 (5 bases). The V gene lost 1 base and the J gene lost 0 bases, with 13 bases spanning the gap. In germline, CDR1 is MGHDK, CDR2 SYGVNS. This CDR3 comprises 16 residues. CDR3 coding DNA: TGTGCCAGCAGTGAATTGGAGGAGCATGGCTCCTACGAGCAGTACGTC. Translation gives CASSELEEHGSYEQYV.

The V call is TRBV19, the J call TRBJ2-1, with D perhaps assigned TRBD1 or TRBD2 (5 bases each). This CDR3 spans 13 amino acids. Germline CDR1 and CDR2: LNHDA and SQIVND (reference sequence). Trimming pared 6 bases from V and 5 bases from J, leaving 11 bases between. The CDR3 DNA reads TGTGCCAGTAGCCGGGACGGACACAATGAGCAGTTCTTC. Translated: CASSRDGHNEQFF.

This chain joins TRBV11-2 and TRBJ1-1; TRBD1 matches 12 bases. The CDR3 extends over 18 amino acids. The germline CDR1 and CDR2 sequences are SGHAT and FQNNGV. Trimming cost V 3 bases and J 5 bases; bases outside gene matches: 13. The CDR3 reads CASSFLSGTGGWRTEAFF. The CDR3 nucleotides read TGTGCCAGCAGCTTCCTGTCGGGGACAGGGGGCTGGCGGACTGAAGCTTTCTTT. The full variable domain, with the rest looked up from reference TRBV11-2 and TRBJ1-1, is EAGVAQSPRYKIIEKRQSVAFWCNPISGHATLYWYQQILGQGPKLLIQFQNNGVVDDSQLPKDRFSAERLKGVDSTLKIQPAKLEDSAVYLCASSFLSGTGGWRTEAFFGQGTRLTVV.